This T cell receptor beta chain was captured by sequencing in a study of regulatory T cells in long-lasting Graves disease. General study points: Persistent disease preferred TRBV28, TRBJ1-2 and TRBJ2-5.

Both iRepertoire HTBI primers and Arm-PCR of CDR3 regions were used to build the TCR beta libraries. A single record per CDR3 protein comes from TCRdb applying MiXCR to the multiplex PCR reads. The sample lists around 240,000 distinct CDR3 sequences, around 18% occurring once. Per the germline V gene, CDR1 is SGHTA and CDR2 is FQGNSA. V lost 5 bases, J lost 5 bases, and 8 bases stayed unmatched. The CDR3 totals 15 residues. On this clonotype: Its antigen is not known.

Time point indicated: newly diagnosed GD, antithyroid drugs for less than 3 months. PBMCs provided the RNA from which the TCR library was made. The diagnosis of Graves' disease used American Thyroid Association guidelines. These data were also filed under a second study, of T cells in Graves' hyperthyroidism and ophthalmopathy. That work states: First-round RT-PCR with HTBI primers amplified the TCR CDR3 region.

V and J are TRBV7-2 and TRBJ1-1; 10 positions agree with TRBD1. The receptor was isolated from a woman aged 25 to 39 with Graves disease. Sequencing was performed on peripheral blood mononuclear cells (PBMCs), taken at new diagnosis, from a patient treated with antithyroid drugs. The CDR3 coding sequence is TGTGCCAGCAGCCGGGACAGGGGTATTCTTACTGAAGCTTTCTTT. This sequence encodes CASSRDRGILTEAFF.